This T cell receptor beta chain is drawn from a study of T cell responses to AZD1222 COVID-19 vaccine. Generated by immunoSEQ multiplex PCR, the TCRdb table keeps only in-frame clones and is missing some. The sample yields over 75,000 clones, about 92% seen once. Whole-study results and caveats: Seropositive at baseline were only a handful of AZD1222 recipients. Spike regions recognized by vaccine-associated CD4 TCRs spanned the protein, led by 160-218 and 743-854. Among spike-specific TCRs, nearly half reportedly target unmutated variant regions. White British ancestry dominated among donors, who included more females, and clonal diversity was possibly underestimated.

The length of the CDR3 is 13 residues. Germline CDR1 reads LNHDA; CDR2 reads SQIVND (reference sequence). The germline V and J ends were trimmed by 5 bases and 4 bases, with 11 bases remaining between them. Note on this clone: The antigen is not known.

Source: peripheral blood, taken on day 0 of AZD1222 vaccination. This chain connects TRBV19 to TRBJ1-2; D is uncertain. This receptor was identified in an adult in good health. CDR3 residues: CASSLLGSYGYTF. DNA for the CDR3: TGTGCCAGTAGTCTTCTGGGGAGCTATGGCTACACCTTC.